The rows below give T cell receptor beta chains drawn from one sample of a study of cytomegalovirus exposure and HLA in healthy donors. Clones were sequenced by immunoSEQ multiplex PCR, and TCRdb holds only the in-frame ones, with some missing. The sample has about 200,000 clones; 70% are singletons. The sequenced material came from PBMCs. The receptors stem from a man aged 40-49 years in good health and CMV-seropositive. The CDR3 runs from the conserved cysteine through the conserved F or W. Each record gives: clone size, V gene, J gene, D gene, CDR3 DNA, CDR3 protein. A D gene is named only where the DNA matches it firmly. Rows may omit the clone size; those that give it use once, few, many or a size class.

clone_size: once
v_call: TRBV19
j_call: TRBJ1-1
d_call: -
cdr3_nt: TGTGCCAGTAGTATCAAATATACCGGGACACCCTACCCTCTGGCTTTCTTT
cdr3_aa: CASSIKYTGTPYPLAFF

clone_size: -
v_call: TRBV9
j_call: TRBJ2-2
d_call: TRBD2
cdr3_nt: TGTGCCAGCAGCGTAGTAGCGGGGGGGAACACCGGGGAGCTGTTTTTT
cdr3_aa: CASSVVAGGNTGELFF

clone_size: -
v_call: TRBV7-2
j_call: TRBJ1-2
d_call: -
cdr3_nt: TGTGCCAGCAGCGTAGACAGTAACTATGGCTACACCTTC
cdr3_aa: CASSVDSNYGYTF

clone_size: -
v_call: TRBV5-1
j_call: TRBJ2-5
d_call: TRBD1
cdr3_nt: TGCGCCAGCAGCTTGACAGGGGAGGAGACCCAGTACTTC
cdr3_aa: CASSLTGEETQYF

clone_size: once
v_call: TRBV7-9
j_call: TRBJ2-7
d_call: -
cdr3_nt: TGTGCCAGCAGCTTAGGATTAGCCTACGAGCAGTACTTC
cdr3_aa: CASSLGLAYEQYF

clone_size: -
v_call: TRBV6-1
j_call: TRBJ1-1
d_call: TRBD1
cdr3_nt: TGTGCCAGTGACAGGGCCTTGAACACTGAAGCTTTCTTT
cdr3_aa: CASDRALNTEAFF

clone_size: once
v_call: TRBV15
j_call: TRBJ2-1
d_call: TRBD1
cdr3_nt: TGTGCCACCAGCAGAGGGGAACAGGGGCTCTACAATGAGCAGTTCTTC
cdr3_aa: CATSRGEQGLYNEQFF

clone_size: -
v_call: TRBV19
j_call: TRBJ1-2
d_call: -
cdr3_nt: TGTGCCAGTAGGTCCCCATCCAAACAGGGTTATGGCTACACCTTC
cdr3_aa: CASRSPSKQGYGYTF

clone_size: -
v_call: TRBV15
j_call: TRBJ1-1
d_call: -
cdr3_nt: TGTGCCACCAGCAGAGAACGAGAGAACACTGAAGCTTTCTTT
cdr3_aa: CATSRERENTEAFF

clone_size: -
v_call: TRBV21-1
j_call: TRBJ2-2
d_call: -
cdr3_nt: TGTGCCAGCAGCCTTACTTATAGGGAGCTGTTTTTT
cdr3_aa: CASSLTYRELFF

clone_size: few
v_call: TRBV11-2
j_call: TRBJ2-3
d_call: -
cdr3_nt: TGTGCCAGCAGCTTAGTCGCAGTCACAGATACGCAGTATTTT
cdr3_aa: CASSLVAVTDTQYF

clone_size: -
v_call: TRBV27
j_call: TRBJ2-2
d_call: TRBD1
cdr3_nt: TGTGCCAGCAGTTCGGGGGACAGGGGAGGAACCGGGGAGCTGTTTTTT
cdr3_aa: CASSSGDRGGTGELFF

clone_size: -
v_call: TRBV5-1
j_call: TRBJ2-1
d_call: TRBD2
cdr3_nt: TGCGCCAGCAGCTTATTAGCGGGGGGTCACAATGAGCAGTTCTTC
cdr3_aa: CASSLLAGGHNEQFF

clone_size: -
v_call: TRBV19
j_call: TRBJ1-5
d_call: -
cdr3_nt: TGTGCCAGTAGTTTTAACGGGGTTGGCAATCAGCCCCAGCATTTT
cdr3_aa: CASSFNGVGNQPQHF

clone_size: -
v_call: TRBV27
j_call: TRBJ2-5
d_call: TRBD1
cdr3_nt: TGTGCCAGCAGTCGCCGGACAGGGGGCCAAGAGACCCAGTACTTC
cdr3_aa: CASSRRTGGQETQYF

clone_size: -
v_call: TRBV5-1
j_call: TRBJ2-3
d_call: -
cdr3_nt: TGCGCCAGCAGCTTCCGGGACACCCGCACAGATACGCAGTATTTT
cdr3_aa: CASSFRDTRTDTQYF

clone_size: -
v_call: TRBV7-3
j_call: TRBJ1-2
d_call: -
cdr3_nt: TGTGCCAGCGGGGGCTACTATGGCTACACCTTC
cdr3_aa: CASGGYYGYTF

clone_size: -
v_call: TRBV2
j_call: TRBJ2-3
d_call: -
cdr3_nt: TGTGCCAGCAGTGCGGACGGGGGCACAGATACGCAGTATTTT
cdr3_aa: CASSADGGTDTQYF

clone_size: once
v_call: TRBV10-3
j_call: TRBJ1-2
d_call: -
cdr3_nt: TGTGCCATCAGTGACCACGGGGGACCACGTCCCTTTAACTATGGCTACACCTTC
cdr3_aa: CAISDHGGPRPFNYGYTF

clone_size: -
v_call: TRBV6-4
j_call: TRBJ2-7
d_call: -
cdr3_nt: TGTGCCAGCACCCACCCGAGGACCTACGAGCAGTACTTC
cdr3_aa: CASTHPRTYEQYF

clone_size: -
v_call: TRBV4-1
j_call: TRBJ1-6
d_call: -
cdr3_nt: TGCGCCAGCAGCCAAGATTGGCGGGGAAGAACCTATAATTCACCCCTCCACTTT
cdr3_aa: CASSQDWRGRTYNSPLHF

clone_size: -
v_call: TRBV7-9
j_call: TRBJ1-1
d_call: -
cdr3_nt: TGTGCCAGCAGCCCGACAGAGAGAGAAGCTTTCTTT
cdr3_aa: CASSPTEREAFF

clone_size: -
v_call: TRBV6-5
j_call: TRBJ1-5
d_call: TRBD1
cdr3_nt: TGTGCCAGCAGTTATCGGGACAGTAATCAGCCCCAGCATTTT
cdr3_aa: CASSYRDSNQPQHF

clone_size: -
v_call: TRBV19
j_call: TRBJ2-3
d_call: TRBD2
cdr3_nt: TGTGCCAGTAGTTTCCTGACTAGCGTACCCACAGATACGCAGTATTTT
cdr3_aa: CASSFLTSVPTDTQYF

clone_size: -
v_call: TRBV6-1
j_call: TRBJ2-3
d_call: TRBD1
cdr3_nt: TGTGCCAGCACCATCGACAGGGGGGGAGATACGCAGTATTTT
cdr3_aa: CASTIDRGGDTQYF

clone_size: -
v_call: TRBV28
j_call: TRBJ2-1
d_call: -
cdr3_nt: TGTGCCAGCAGTTTTCTCTGGGACTTGGGGGTCCATGAGCAGTTCTTC
cdr3_aa: CASSFLWDLGVHEQFF

clone_size: -
v_call: TRBV5-1
j_call: TRBJ1-2
d_call: -
cdr3_nt: TGCGCCAGCAGCCGGACAGAAGCTAACTATGGCTACACCTTC
cdr3_aa: CASSRTEANYGYTF

clone_size: -
v_call: TRBV27
j_call: TRBJ2-3
d_call: -
cdr3_nt: TGTGCCAGCAGTTCGAGCGGCACAGATACGCAGTATTTT
cdr3_aa: CASSSSGTDTQYF

clone_size: -
v_call: TRBV12-5
j_call: TRBJ2-7
d_call: TRBD2
cdr3_nt: TGTGCTAGTGGCCCCGCGGGGGGCATCTACGAGCAGTACTTC
cdr3_aa: CASGPAGGIYEQYF